The 17 T cell receptor beta chains given below trace back to one sample, sequenced in a study of identical twins. From the 5' RACE reads, TCRdb called clonotypes with MiXCR, one entry per CDR3 protein. Of 1.5 million or so distinct CDR3 sequences in the sample, around 33% were seen once. Sequenced input: cord blood. The source is a newborn girl in good health.

The CDR3 sequence: CASSLKGAFEQYF. The CDR3, as DNA: TGTGCCAGCAGCTTAAAGGGGGCATTCGAGCAGTACTTC. V is TRBV7-2 and J is TRBJ2-7, with TRBD1 matching over 7 bases. The CDR3 is 13 amino acids. Germline CDR1 SGHTA, CDR2 FQGNSA. The junction had 4 bases not matched to a gene; V was cut back by 2 bases and J by 6 bases.

About this clonotype itself: Just one base apart from a much larger clone, this may be a read error. The gene calls are TRBV12-3 or TRBV12-4 and TRBJ2-5; possible D gene TRBD2, 5 bases. The closer fit of TRBJ2-7 to the DNA end suggests the J call may be wrong. The CDR3 consists of 15 residues. CDR3 amino acids: CASSPGLRNSYEQYF. The CDR3 DNA follows: TGTGCCAGCAGTCCCGGACTCCGCAACTCCTACGAGCAGTACTTC.

J is TRBJ2-5 and V is TRBV27; possibly TRBD2 for D (6 bases). The CDR3 runs 14 residues. Germline lookup yields CDR1 MNHEY and CDR2 SMNVEV (reference sequence). Trimming removed 0 bases from V and 2 bases from J, with 7 bases in between. The CDR3 loop reads CASSLSLAQETQYF. CDR3 nucleotide sequence: TGTGCCAGCAGTTTATCGCTAGCGCAAGAGACCCAGTACTTC.

This clonotype has more than one count but fewer than ten. The chain has TRBV12-3 or TRBV12-4 and TRBJ1-2; perhaps TRBD1 as D (5 bases). Between the trimmed V and J ends, which lost 3 bases and 4 bases, there was a span of 15 bases. The CDR3 has 15 residues. In DNA form, the CDR3 reads TGTGCCAGCAGTTTGGGGGGACTGGACCCCTATGGCTACACCTTC. It specifies CASSLGGLDPYGYTF.

The V gene is TRBV20-1, the J gene TRBJ1-1, with D maybe TRBD1 (5 bases). Germline loops: CDR1 DFQATT, CDR2 SNEGSKA (reference sequence). The CDR3 runs 12 residues. The CDR3 reads CRDRDPKTEAFF. The CDR3 region has the DNA TGCAGAGACCGGGACCCGAAGACTGAAGCTTTCTTT.

This clonotype was counted between two and nine times. This rearrangement joins TRBV5-1 to TRBJ2-1; 9 bases map to TRBD2. Looked up from germline, CDR1 is SGHRS and CDR2 is YFSETQ. V shed 1 base, J shed 4 bases, and the junction held 6 bases outside the gene matches. CDR3 size: 16 residues. The CDR3 DNA sequence: TGCGCCAGCAGCTTGTGGCTAGCGGGGACTTACAATGAGCAGTTCTTC. It is translated as CASSLWLAGTYNEQFF.

This clonotype showed up many times. A read error is possible here, since a much larger clone lies one base away. This sequence joins TRBV5-1 and TRBJ2-1; 9 nucleotides align to TRBD2. The J call may be faulty, since TRBJ2-7 better matches the DNA end. The germline CDR1 and CDR2 sequences are SGHRS and YFSETQ. The CDR3 runs 15 residues. The CDR3 nucleotides are TGCGCCAGCAGCTTGGGACTAGCGGACTACAATGAGCAGTACTTC. Protein sequence: CASSLGLADYNEQYF.

J is TRBJ1-6 and V is TRBV4-1; a possible D gene is TRBD1 (5 bases). Per the germline V gene, CDR1 is MGHRA and CDR2 is YSYEKL. This CDR3 is 15 amino acids long. The V and J ends lost 0 bases and 4 bases respectively, with 7 bases between them. CDR3 DNA: TGCGCCAGCAGCCAAGATCCAGGGTATAATTCACCCCTCCACTTT. Protein sequence: CASSQDPGYNSPLHF.

The chain combines TRBV20-1 with TRBJ1-1; the match to TRBD1 covers 9 bases. The CDR3 has 13 residues. Trimming at V came to 4 bases and at J to 7 bases, leaving 7 bases not matched to a gene. From germline, CDR1 is DFQATT and CDR2 SNEGSKA (reference sequence). The CDR3 protein is CSATTGGRDEAFF. The CDR3 coding sequence is TGCAGTGCTACTACAGGGGGCAGGGATGAAGCTTTCTTT.

This clonotype was detected a few times. The chain couples TRBV4-1 to TRBJ2-7, with 9 bases that match TRBD1. The CDR3 loop spans 14 amino acids. V shed 4 bases and J 3 bases; nucleotides not matched to a gene: 4. Looked up from germline, CDR1 is MGHRA and CDR2 is YSYEKL. The CDR3 protein is CASSRPTGGYEQYF. The CDR3 DNA is TGCGCCAGCAGCCGACCGACAGGGGGCTACGAGCAGTACTTC.

This clonotype was seen a few times. The gene calls are TRBV4-2 and TRBJ1-2; D perhaps matches TRBD1 (5 bases). V dropped 2 bases and J dropped 7 bases, with 20 bases sitting between them. The V gene's germline CDR1 is LGHNA and CDR2 YNFKEQ. CDR3 length: 16 residues. DNA for the CDR3: TGTGCCAGCAGCCAAAAAAACCCGACAGTCAGAGCTGGCTACACCTTC. It specifies CASSQKNPTVRAGYTF.

This clonotype has more than one count but fewer than ten. The chain links TRBV12-3 or TRBV12-4 to TRBJ2-1; the D gene is possibly TRBD2 (6 bases). V was trimmed by 2 bases and J by 0 bases, leaving 29 bases between them. This CDR3 contains 22 residues. The CDR3 reads CASSLHRSGLYPRSPSYNEQFF. CDR3 DNA sequence: TGTGCCAGCAGTTTACATAGAAGCGGGCTCTACCCTCGGAGCCCCTCCTACAATGAGCAGTTCTTC.

This clonotype was counted between two and nine times. This sequence joins TRBV21-1 and TRBJ2-4. The end of the DNA is better explained by TRBJ2-7, so the J call may be wrong. TRBV21-1 is a pseudogene. This CDR3 spans 10 amino acids. CDR3 in amino acids: CASSKSEQYF. CDR3 coding DNA: TGTGCCAGCAGCAAGAGCGAGCAGTACTTC.

The table lists this clonotype with a few counts. The chain combines TRBV5-1 with TRBJ2-7; D gene uncertain. Trimming stripped 0 bases from V and 7 bases from J, with 20 bases between. Germline lookup yields CDR1 SGHRS and CDR2 YFSETQ. The CDR3 consists of 16 residues. This CDR3 is CASSLGVFSRSGEQYF. Here the CDR3 DNA reads TGCGCCAGCAGCTTGGGGGTCTTTTCCAGGTCCGGGGAGCAGTACTTC.

This clonotype was counted at least ten times. The CDR3 spells CSATGGNQPQHF. CDR3 in DNA: TGCAGTGCTACAGGGGGCAATCAGCCCCAGCATTTT. V and J are TRBV20-1 and TRBJ1-5; TRBD1 might be the D (6 bases). The CDR3 spans 12 residues. Trimming left V 4 bases short and J 2 bases short, with 6 bases between. The germline V gene has CDR1 DFQATT and CDR2 SNEGSKA (reference sequence).

The V and J genes are TRBV27 and TRBJ2-7, with D perhaps TRBD1 (7 bases). Trimming took off 6 bases at V and 7 bases at J, with 19 bases between the two ends. The CDR3 covers 14 residues. The germline V gene encodes CDR1 MNHEY and CDR2 SMNVEV (reference sequence). The CDR3: CASRLKLRGREQYF. The CDR3 DNA reads TGTGCCAGCAGACTGAAACTCAGGGGGAGGGAGCAGTACTTC.

The rearrangement uses TRBV29-1 and TRBJ2-7, with 7 positions matching TRBD1. CDR1 SQVTM and CDR2 ANQGSEA come from the germline V gene. The CDR3 totals 14 residues. V trimming: 7 bases; J trimming: 1 base; junction bases outside the gene matches: 10. The CDR3 nucleotides read TGCAGCGCAGGAGACGGGACAGTTTCCTACGAGCAGTACTTC. Translating it yields CSAGDGTVSYEQYF.